This TCR beta chain was observed in a study of human T cells and chemical hapten exposure. The CDR3 runs to 12 residues. Trimming took 5 bases from V and 0 from J, leaving 4 bases between them. Germline V gives CDR1 SEHNR, CDR2 FQNEAQ (reference sequence). Using its own MiXCR run on the RACE reads, TCRdb lists one record per CDR3 protein. Of around 75,000 distinct CDR3 sequences listed, 10% are singletons. This clonotype was seen repeatedly, ten times or more. The sample's time point: patch test 2, 6 weeks after DPC sensitization. Treatment: therapeutic diphenylcyclopropenone sensitization with weekly scalp DPC.

This clonotype was obtained from a woman aged 45 to 65 with alopecia areata. Some clones in this sample may be carry-over from other donors' samples. Here the sequenced sample was whole blood, taken in connection with sensitization to the hapten diphenylcyclopropenone (DPC). The chain carries TRBV7-9 and TRBJ1-1; D unclear. This chain's CDR3 is CASSRLNTEAFF. As DNA, the CDR3 is TGTGCCAGCAGCCGACTGAACACTGAAGCTTTCTTT.